These 30 T cell receptor beta chains share one sample of origin, sequenced in a study of blood T cell repertoires in COVID-19. Measured with immunoSEQ multiplex PCR; TCRdb has only the in-frame clones, and not every one. The table includes under 150,000 clones, roughly 80% detected once. Sequences were obtained from peripheral blood. All receptors come from a human donor in a cohort sampled during active COVID-19.

The V gene is TRBV4-1, the J gene TRBJ2-2; TRBD2 aligns across 7 bases. Losses at the gene ends were 1 base for V and 2 bases for J; bases not matched to a gene: 4. Germline V gene data show CDR1 as MGHRA and CDR2 as YSYEKL. The CDR3 extends over 16 amino acids. The CDR3 loop reads CASSQGGGFNTGELFF. Here the CDR3 DNA reads TGCGCCAGCAGCCAAGGGGGGGGTTTTAACACCGGGGAGCTGTTTTTT.

The chain couples TRBV5-8 to TRBJ2-3, with 10 positions matching TRBD1. J lost 1 base, V lost 4 bases, and 12 bases had no gene match. The length of the CDR3 is 18 residues. CDR1 and CDR2 from the germline V gene are SGHTS and YDEGEE. The CDR3 DNA is TGTGCCAGCAGCATAGGCCGGGGGACAGGGGTACGCACAGATACGCAGTATTTT. Translating gives CASSIGRGTGVRTDTQYF. Together with reference TRBV5-8 and TRBJ2-3, the CDR3 gives the full variable domain: EAGVTQSPTHLIKTRGQQATLRCSPISGHTSVYWYQQALGLGLQFLLWYDEGEERNRGNFPPRFSGRQFPNYSSELNVNALELEDSALYLCASSIGRGTGVRTDTQYFGPGTRLTVL.

This clone was detected a few times. The V call is TRBV28, the J call TRBJ2-5; TRBD1 matches at 8 bases. Losses at the gene ends were 5 bases for V and 1 base for J; bases not matched to a gene: 9. CDR3 length equals 16 residues. CDR1 and CDR2 (germline): MDHEN, SYDVKM. The CDR3 loop reads CASSPEGDRPQETQYF. The CDR3 nucleotides are TGTGCCAGCAGTCCCGAGGGGGACAGGCCCCAAGAGACCCAGTACTTC. The full variable domain, with the rest looked up from reference TRBV28 and TRBJ2-5, is DVKVTQSSRYLVKRTGEKVFLECVQDMDHENMFWYRQDPGLGLRLIYFSYDVKMKEKGDIPEGYSVSREKKERFSLILESASTNQTSMYLCASSPEGDRPQETQYFGPGTRLLVL.

The chain joins TRBV2 to TRBJ1-1, with D perhaps TRBD1 (6 bases). The V and J ends lost 5 bases and 4 bases respectively, with 14 bases between them. This CDR3 is 14 amino acids long. Germline V gene lookup returns CDR1 SNHLY and CDR2 FYNNEI. CDR3 in amino acids: CASSPYRVGTEAFF. CDR3 in DNA: TGTGCCAGCAGTCCTTACAGGGTCGGCACTGAAGCTTTCTTT.

J is TRBJ2-1 and V is TRBV6-2 or TRBV6-3; 7 bases agree with TRBD2. V shed 5 bases, J shed 0 bases, and the junction held 13 bases outside the gene matches. The germline V gene has CDR1 MNHEY and CDR2 SVGEGT. The CDR3 runs 18 residues. DNA for the CDR3: TGTGCCAGCAGTCCCGGGAGAGGGCGGACTAGCTCCTACAATGAGCAGTTCTTC. Amino acid sequence: CASSPGRGRTSSYNEQFF.

The V gene is TRBV9, the J gene TRBJ1-5, with D hard to call. The CDR3 runs to 13 residues. V was clipped by 0 bases and J by 5 bases, with 6 bases between them. Per the germline V gene, CDR1 is SGDLS and CDR2 is YYNGEE. This CDR3 is CASSVEEYQPQHF. In nucleotides, the CDR3 is TGTGCCAGCAGCGTAGAGGAGTATCAGCCCCAGCATTTT.

The chain joins TRBV6-4 to TRBJ2-2; a possible D gene is TRBD1 (5 bases). The V end was cut by 2 bases, the J end by 4 bases, with 11 bases between. This CDR3 comprises 15 residues. Germline V gives CDR1 MRHNA, CDR2 SNTAGT. CDR3 amino acids: CASSDTFRVTGELFF. The CDR3 DNA is TGTGCCAGCAGTGACACGTTCAGGGTCACCGGGGAGCTGTTTTTT.

The J gene is TRBJ2-5, the V gene TRBV7-2, with 9 bases fitting TRBD2. CDR1 is SGHTA, CDR2 FQGNSA, per germline. V lost 1 base to trimming and J lost 5 bases; unmatched junction nucleotides: 5. This CDR3 spans 15 amino acids. The CDR3 is CASSLGGGAGETQYF. The CDR3 DNA reads as TGTGCCAGCAGCTTAGGCGGGGGGGCCGGCGAGACCCAGTACTTC.

The chain combines TRBV10-3 with TRBJ1-2; 7 positions match TRBD1. V lost 4 bases to trimming and J lost 2 bases; unmatched junction nucleotides: 4. The CDR3 loop spans 14 amino acids. CDR1 is ENHRY, CDR2 SYGVKD, per germline. The DNA of the CDR3 is TGTGCCATCAGTGTTGGGACAGCAAACTATGGCTACACCTTC. The encoded protein is CAISVGTANYGYTF.

For the CDR3, the DNA is TGTGCCAGCAGTTACTCCACGGAAGGGGGCAACTATGGCTACACCTTC. Amino acids: CASSYSTEGGNYGYTF. The chain is built from TRBV6-5 and TRBJ1-2; TRBD1 agrees at 7 bases. Looked up from germline, CDR1 is MNHEY and CDR2 is SVGAGI. The J segment lost 2 bases and the V segment lost 0 bases, leaving 6 bases of the junction unmatched. The CDR3 spans 16 residues.

The chain carries TRBV11-1 and TRBJ1-1; possibly TRBD1 for D (5 bases). V was cut by 1 base and J by 4 bases, with 16 bases left in between. From germline, CDR1 is SGHAT and CDR2 FQDESV (reference sequence). CDR3 length equals 16 residues. CDR3 loop: CASSLEAGSRFTEAFF. The DNA of the CDR3 is TGTGCCAGCAGCTTAGAGGCAGGGTCGAGGTTCACTGAAGCTTTCTTT.

The rearrangement links TRBV5-1 to TRBJ1-5; D is possibly TRBD1 (5 bases). CDR3 length: 15 amino acids. Trimming cost V 0 bases and J 6 bases, with 13 bases left between them. Germline assignment: CDR1 SGHRS and CDR2 YFSETQ. The CDR3 nucleotides read TGCGCCAGCAGCTTGGGGTCTGGGGCAGGTCAGCCCCAGCATTTT. Translation gives CASSLGSGAGQPQHF.

The J gene is TRBJ1-3, the V gene TRBV6-1; no firm D call. V gave up 1 base and J gave up 2 bases, with 9 bases separating them. The CDR3 contains 15 residues. CDR1 is MNHNS, CDR2 SASEGT, per germline. CDR3 in amino acids: CASSEGRAPGNTIYF. The CDR3 DNA reads TGTGCCAGCAGTGAAGGGAGGGCCCCTGGAAACACCATATATTTT.

V usage is TRBV7-2 and J usage is TRBJ2-3, with 8 bases aligning to TRBD2. V shed 5 bases and J 2 bases; nucleotides not matched to a gene: 9. The CDR3 loop spans 16 amino acids. CDR1 and CDR2 from the germline V gene are SGHTA and FQGNSA. The chain's CDR3 is CASSQKSGGLTDTQYF. The CDR3 DNA reads as TGTGCCAGCAGCCAAAAAAGCGGGGGACTCACAGATACGCAGTATTTT.

The J gene is TRBJ2-5, the V gene TRBV6-6, with 14 bases lining up with TRBD2. With 5 bases clipped from V and 7 bases from J, the junction kept 12 bases outside the gene matches. The CDR3 totals 17 residues. Germline CDR1 MNHNY, CDR2 SVGAGI (reference sequence). Here the CDR3 reads CASSQTSGGAGGGTQYF. The CDR3 region has the DNA TGTGCCAGCAGTCAGACTAGCGGGGGGGCCGGTGGAGGGACCCAGTACTTC.

This clone was seen more than once but under ten times. The chain is built from TRBV19 and TRBJ1-1, with 10 bases fitting TRBD1. Looked up from germline, CDR1 is LNHDA and CDR2 is SQIVND (reference sequence). The CDR3 consists of 14 residues. V lost 8 bases to trimming and J lost 3 bases; unmatched junction nucleotides: 6. The CDR3 nucleotides are TGTGCCAGTTGGACAGGGGGAAGATACACTGAAGCTTTCTTT. Its protein is CASWTGGRYTEAFF.

This sequence joins TRBV7-9 and TRBJ1-3; a possible D gene is TRBD1 (6 bases). The germline V and J ends were trimmed by 5 bases and 0 bases, with 14 bases remaining between them. The CDR3 spans 16 residues. Looked up from germline, CDR1 is SEHNR and CDR2 is FQNEAQ (reference sequence). CDR3 coding DNA: TGTGCCAGCAGCCAAAACAGGGTTACCTCTGGAAACACCATATATTTT. Protein sequence: CASSQNRVTSGNTIYF.

Concerning this clone itself: A much larger clone is a single base away; this may be a read error. Other DNA sequences in this sample translate to the same CDR3. The gene calls are TRBV7-3 and TRBJ2-3, with D possibly being TRBD1 (7 bases). Germline values: CDR1 SGHTA, CDR2 FQGTGA. The CDR3 contains 15 residues. With 2 bases removed from V and 0 bases from J, the gap between germline ends came to 9 bases. CDR3 nucleotide sequence: TGTGCCAGCAGCTTAGCAGGGGGGAGCACAGATACGCAGTATTTT. Its translation is CASSLAGGSTDTQYF.

The rearrangement links TRBV28 to TRBJ1-2; TRBD1 aligns across 8 bases. The CDR3 runs to 16 residues. The germline gives CDR1 MDHEN, CDR2 SYDVKM. V lost 3 bases, J lost 2 bases, and 8 bases stayed unmatched. CDR3 bases: TGTGCCAGCAGTTTCGTAGGACAGGGTCAGAACTATGGCTACACCTTC. Its translation is CASSFVGQGQNYGYTF.

The chain couples TRBV24-1 to TRBJ1-1; 7 bases match TRBD1. This CDR3 comprises 14 residues. The J segment lost 6 bases and the V segment lost 6 bases, leaving 9 bases of the junction unmatched. Germline V gene data show CDR1 as KGHDR and CDR2 as SFDVKD. CDR3 region: CATSNGQAGSEAFF. DNA for the CDR3: TGTGCCACCAGTAACGGACAGGCTGGTTCTGAAGCTTTCTTT.

The V gene is TRBV5-6, the J gene TRBJ1-1; 7 bases fit TRBD1. Trimming took 4 bases from V and 1 from J; bases not matched to a gene: 7. Looked up from germline, CDR1 is SGHDT and CDR2 is YYEEEE. The CDR3 runs to 15 residues. The CDR3 DNA follows: TGTGCCAGCAGCCCTGCAGGGGGATGGAACACTGAAGCTTTCTTT. It specifies CASSPAGGWNTEAFF.

The chain has TRBV19 and TRBJ2-7; the D gene is possibly TRBD1 (6 bases). The V gene's germline CDR1 is LNHDA and CDR2 SQIVND (reference sequence). The CDR3 has 13 residues. V gave up 7 bases and J gave up 1 base, with 11 bases separating them. CDR3 bases: TGTGCCAGTACCCCTCAGGGGTCCTACGAGCAGTACTTC. As protein: CASTPQGSYEQYF.

In the case of this clone: The junction departs from germline at one end; a sequencing error may be responsible. CDR3: CATSLRLAGSTDTQYF. The CDR3 DNA reads as TGTGCCACCAGCTTGCGTCTAGCGGGGAGCACAGATACGCAGTATTTT. The V call is TRBV5-4, the J call TRBJ2-3; 9 positions agree with TRBD2. The germline gives CDR1 SGHNT, CDR2 YYREEE (reference sequence). This CDR3 is 16 amino acids long.

The table lists this clone with a count of one. The chain recombines TRBV10-3 with TRBJ1-1, with 8 bases identical to TRBD1. In germline, CDR1 is ENHRY, CDR2 SYGVKD. The CDR3 covers 14 residues. V lost 9 bases, J lost 2 bases, and 8 bases stayed unmatched. CDR3 DNA sequence: TGTGCCATTAGTACGGACAGGGCAAACACTGAAGCTTTCTTT. This gives the protein CAISTDRANTEAFF.

This clone was observed once. The V gene is TRBV9, the J gene TRBJ2-2; 8 bases match TRBD2. Germline V gene sequence: CDR1 SGDLS, CDR2 YYNGEE. The CDR3 length is 16 residues. The V gene end was trimmed by 0 bases and the J gene end by 4 bases; junction bases not matched to a gene: 5. CDR3 nucleotides: TGTGCCAGCAGCGTAGCTCACGGGGGGGCCACCGGGGAGCTGTTTTTT. Amino acid sequence: CASSVAHGGATGELFF.

The chain links TRBV5-1 to TRBJ1-3, with TRBD1 identical over 9 bases. The CDR3 runs to 15 residues. After removal of 4 bases from V and 0 bases from J, the junction contained 2 bases not matched to a gene. Germline CDR1 and CDR2: SGHRS and YFSETQ. CDR3 DNA sequence: TGCGCCAGCAGCGGGACAGGGCTCTCTGGAAACACCATATATTTT. Its protein product is CASSGTGLSGNTIYF.

The chain uses TRBV5-4 and TRBJ1-1; 10 nucleotides line up with TRBD1. Losses at the gene ends were 4 bases for V and 7 bases for J; bases not matched to a gene: 10. Germline V gene data show CDR1 as SGHNT and CDR2 as YYREEE (reference sequence). The CDR3 covers 15 residues. The CDR3 nucleotides are TGTGCCAGCAGCATGGATGGACAGGGGGTGGGTGAAGCTTTCTTT. This gives the protein CASSMDGQGVGEAFF.

V gene TRBV30 combines with J gene TRBJ1-1; a possible D gene is TRBD1 (5 bases). CDR1 and CDR2 from the germline V gene are GTSNPN and SVGIG (reference sequence). V lost 4 bases, J lost 0 bases, and 6 bases lay in between. The CDR3 covers 12 residues. CDR3 region: CAWTGMNTEAFF. Here the CDR3 DNA reads TGTGCCTGGACAGGGATGAACACTGAAGCTTTCTTT.

The V and J genes are TRBV3-1 (or the pseudogene TRBV3-2) and TRBJ2-7, with 15 bases identical to TRBD2. Germline CDR1 reads LGHDT; CDR2 reads YNNKEL (reference sequence). After removal of 6 bases from V and 3 bases from J, the junction contained 6 bases not matched to a gene. The CDR3 runs 16 residues. The CDR3 DNA is TGTGCCAGCAGTGGGACTAGCGGGGGGAACCTCTACGAGCAGTACTTC. Protein: CASSGTSGGNLYEQYF.

This clone was counted only a few times. The rearrangement joins TRBV11-2 to TRBJ2-5; perhaps TRBD2 as D (5 bases). This CDR3 comprises 16 residues. Deletions cut 3 bases from V and 4 bases from J, with 18 bases between. Germline-derived CDR1 and CDR2 are SGHAT and FQNNGV. The CDR3 nucleotides are TGTGCCAGCAGCTTCTCCCCCCCCGGTGAGGGAGAGACCCAGTACTTC. Protein sequence: CASSFSPPGEGETQYF.